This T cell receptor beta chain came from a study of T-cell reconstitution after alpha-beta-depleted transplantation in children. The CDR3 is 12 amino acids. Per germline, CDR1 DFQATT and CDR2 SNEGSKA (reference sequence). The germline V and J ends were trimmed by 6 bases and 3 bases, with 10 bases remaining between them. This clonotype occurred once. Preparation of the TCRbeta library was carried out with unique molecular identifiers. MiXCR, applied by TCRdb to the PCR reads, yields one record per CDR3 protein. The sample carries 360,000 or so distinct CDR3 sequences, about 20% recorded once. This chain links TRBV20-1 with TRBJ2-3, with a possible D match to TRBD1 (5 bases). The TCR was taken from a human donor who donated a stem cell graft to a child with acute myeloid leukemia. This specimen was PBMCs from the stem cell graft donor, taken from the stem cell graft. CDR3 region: CSAIGQTDTQYF. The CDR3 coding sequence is TGCAGTGCGATCGGACAAACAGATACGCAGTATTTT.